A single sample is the source of the 12 T cell receptor beta chains below, sequenced in a study of graft-versus-host responses after intestinal transplantation. Method: immunoSEQ multiplex PCR; TCRdb's copy keeps in-frame clones and lacks some. Of roughly 100,000 clones listed, about 88% are singletons. No antigen is known for these receptors. The starting material was unstimulated CD4+ T cells sorted from spleen or lymph node cells, obtained before intestinal transplant. The source is a human donor who received an intestinal transplant.

This clone showed up just a few times. The chain couples TRBV10-3 to TRBJ1-3; TRBD1 might be the D (5 bases). V lost 5 bases, J lost 4 bases, and 15 bases lay in between. Germline V CDR1 and CDR2: ENHRY, SYGVKD. The CDR3 sequence is 15 residues long. The CDR3 DNA reads TGTGCCATCAGTTCCGACCGGGGCCCCGGAAACACCATATATTTT. It is translated as CAISSDRGPGNTIYF.

The chain recombines TRBV6-1 with TRBJ1-2; 10 nucleotides agree with TRBD1. Trimming removed 6 bases from V and 2 bases from J; junction bases left unmatched: 6. The CDR3 is made up of 15 amino acids. Germline V gives CDR1 MNHNS, CDR2 SASEGT. In nucleotides, the CDR3 is TGTGCCAGCAGATCACCGGGACAGGGGAACTATGGCTACACCTTC. Translated, it gives CASRSPGQGNYGYTF.

V and J are TRBV30 and TRBJ2-1, with D maybe TRBD2 (7 bases). This CDR3 region has 16 residues. Trimming removed 0 bases from V and 10 bases from J, with 22 bases in between. Germline V gene data show CDR1 as GTSNPN and CDR2 as SVGIG (reference sequence). The CDR3 sequence is CAWSVPWGEGVAEQFF. The CDR3 DNA reads as TGTGCCTGGAGTGTACCCTGGGGGGAGGGGGTGGCGGAGCAGTTCTTC.

This chain links TRBV12-5 with TRBJ2-5, with 12 bases aligning to TRBD2. Germline values: CDR1 LGHNT, CDR2 FRNRAP. This CDR3 is built from 17 residues. V was clipped by 6 bases and J by 0 bases; unmatched bases: 8. The CDR3 region has the DNA TGTGCTAGTGGCCTGACTAGCGGGGGCAAGTACCAAGAGACCCAGTACTTC. It is translated as CASGLTSGGKYQETQYF.

The rearrangement links TRBV27 to TRBJ2-3; a possible D gene is TRBD2 (5 bases). V was trimmed by 6 bases and J by 2 bases, leaving 12 bases between them. CDR1 is MNHEY, CDR2 SMNVEV, per germline (reference sequence). The CDR3 consists of 14 residues. The CDR3 protein is CASSPGILTDTQYF. CDR3 coding DNA: TGTGCCAGCAGCCCCGGGATCCTCACAGATACGCAGTATTTT.

The genes are TRBV19 and TRBJ2-1; 10 bases are shared with TRBD2. The CDR3 loop spans 17 amino acids. Germline CDR1 LNHDA, CDR2 SQIVND (reference sequence). After removal of 3 bases from V and 8 bases from J, the junction contained 13 bases not matched to a gene. In nucleotides, the CDR3 is TGTGCCAGTAGTATCTTTCTTGGGGCTAGCGGGAGCTATGAGCAGTTCTTC. It translates to CASSIFLGASGSYEQFF.

J is TRBJ1-2 and V is TRBV5-1; possibly TRBD1 for D (5 bases). This CDR3 has 13 residues. Germline CDR1 and CDR2: SGHRS and YFSETQ. V gave up 1 base and J gave up 3 bases, with 7 bases separating them. The CDR3 sequence: CASSLKGDYGYTF. The CDR3 DNA follows: TGCGCCAGCAGCTTGAAAGGGGACTATGGCTACACCTTC.

The CDR3 is CASSEWSEGYTF. As DNA, the CDR3 is TGTGCCAGCAGTGAATGGTCGGAGGGCTACACCTTC. The chain combines TRBV25-1 with TRBJ1-2; no definite D call. The germline V gene encodes CDR1 MGHDK and CDR2 SYGVNS. V shed 1 base and J shed 8 bases, with 8 bases lying between them. The CDR3 is 12 residues long.

The chain carries TRBV5-1 and TRBJ2-5; 8 bases agree with TRBD1. Germline CDR1 reads SGHRS; CDR2 reads YFSETQ. Trimming removed 3 bases from V and 0 bases from J; junction bases left unmatched: 4. The CDR3 covers 15 residues. In DNA, the CDR3 is TGCGCCAGCAGCTCCCGGACAGGGCACCAAGAGACCCAGTACTTC. Translated, it gives CASSSRTGHQETQYF.

A few counts support this clone. The genes are TRBV11-1 and TRBJ2-1, with D possibly TRBD2 on 5 matching bases. Germline loops: CDR1 SGHAT, CDR2 FQDESV (reference sequence). This CDR3 region has 14 residues. Trimming left V 2 bases short and J 9 bases short, with 14 bases between. In DNA, the CDR3 is TGTGCCAGCAGCTTAAGGCTAGCAGTGGGTGAGCAGTTCTTC. It is translated as CASSLRLAVGEQFF.

The V gene is TRBV15, the J gene TRBJ2-5; D call uncertain. Gene TRBJ2-7 matches the end of the DNA better, so the J call may be wrong. The CDR3 is made up of 14 amino acids. From germline, CDR1 is LNHNV and CDR2 YYDKDF (reference sequence). Here the CDR3 reads CATSDPRGHYEQYF. CDR3 sequence (DNA): TGTGCCACCAGCGACCCCCGCGGCCACTACGAGCAGTACTTC.

The V and J genes are TRBV7-2 and TRBJ2-1; the D is unclear. V lost 1 base and J lost 1, with 5 bases in between. Germline-derived CDR1 and CDR2 are SGHTA and FQGNSA. This CDR3 comprises 14 residues. DNA for the CDR3: TGTGCCAGCAGCTTAGGACTTTCCTACAATGAGCAGTTCTTC. This gives the protein CASSLGLSYNEQFF.